This T cell receptor beta chain was identified during a study of blood T cell repertoires in COVID-19. Overall study: Samples came from the United States, Italy and Spain, spanning acute and convalescent COVID-19. T cells, B-cell-depleted T cells, or PBMCs provided the cDNA or gDNA that served as material.

Measured with immunoSEQ multiplex PCR; TCRdb has only the in-frame clones, and not every one. The table has fewer than 85,000 clones, roughly 80% seen once; the top ten hold roughly 6%. In this sample, this clone turned up once. The TCR was taken from an older woman with acute or convalescent COVID-19. The sample taken for sequencing was peripheral blood.

CDR3 bases: TGTGCCAGCAGTCTGAGGGGGCCAGAAGCCAAAAACATTCAGTACTTC. Its protein product is CASSLRGPEAKNIQYF. The gene calls are TRBV6-6 and TRBJ2-4; 7 bases agree with TRBD1. V was pared by 5 bases and J by 0 bases, with 7 bases of the junction left unmatched. The CDR3 is 16 residues long. Germline V lookup: CDR1 MNHNY, CDR2 SVGAGI (reference sequence).